The 10 T cell receptor beta chains presented below share a single source sample, sequenced in a study of T cells after yellow fever vaccination. TCRdb reprocessed the 5' RACE reads via MiXCR and lists one record per CDR3 protein. This sample has 400,000 to 650,000 distinct CDR3 sequences, with around a fifth found just once. Sequencing was performed on PBMCs, taken approximately 20 days after the first yellow fever vaccination. These receptor sequences come from a man in his late teens or twenties who received the YFV17D yellow fever vaccine.

This clonotype was observed a few times. This chain joins TRBV10-2 and TRBJ2-5, with D possibly TRBD2 on 5 matching bases. V dropped 4 bases and J dropped 7 bases, with 16 bases sitting between them. The CDR3 is 14 amino acids. Germline-derived CDR1 and CDR2 are WSHSY and SAAADI. The chain's CDR3 is CASSARESPGTQYF. CDR3 sequence (DNA): TGCGCCAGCAGTGCAAGGGAGTCCCCGGGGACCCAGTACTTC.

J is TRBJ2-3 and V is TRBV4-2; TRBD2 agrees at 9 bases. Germline loops: CDR1 LGHNA, CDR2 YNFKEQ. V shed 3 bases, J shed 1 base, and the junction held 8 bases outside the gene matches. CDR3 length: 17 amino acids. Here the CDR3 reads CASSHSAASGGTDTQYF. The CDR3 coding sequence is TGTGCCAGCAGCCACTCGGCGGCTAGCGGGGGCACAGATACGCAGTATTTT.

The chain uses TRBV10-3 and TRBJ1-2; 8 bases align to TRBD1. This CDR3 is built from 14 residues. Germline values: CDR1 ENHRY, CDR2 SYGVKD. The junction had 2 bases not matched to a gene; V was cut back by 4 bases and J by 1 base. CDR3 bases: TGTGCCATCAGTGGACAGGGGATTAACTATGGCTACACCTTC. Translation gives CAISGQGINYGYTF.

The genes are TRBV4-3 and TRBJ2-3; 7 bases are shared with TRBD2. This CDR3 is built from 16 residues. The V and J ends lost 1 base and 3 bases, in that order; junction bases with no gene match: 7. Germline CDR1 is LGHNA and CDR2 is YSLEER. CDR3 bases: TGCGCCAGCAGCCAAGGAGTGACGGGGGGTACAGATACGCAGTATTTT. Translation gives CASSQGVTGGTDTQYF.

This chain connects TRBV5-1 to TRBJ2-7, with D perhaps TRBD2 (6 bases). CDR3 length: 13 amino acids. The germline V gene encodes CDR1 SGHRS and CDR2 YFSETQ. V lost 0 bases and J 7 bases, leaving 11 bases between the germline ends. CDR3 in DNA: TGCGCCAGCAGCTTGGGACTAGTGTCTGAGCAGTACTTC. It yields the protein CASSLGLVSEQYF.

This clonotype was seen only a few times. This chain connects TRBV7-9 to TRBJ2-1; 9 bases are shared with TRBD1. Germline-derived CDR1 and CDR2 are SEHNR and FQNEAQ (reference sequence). Trimming took 5 bases from V and 4 from J; bases not matched to a gene: 6. This CDR3 is built from 15 residues. The CDR3 coding sequence is TGTGCCAGCAGCGCGGCCGGGACAGGGTACAATGAGCAGTTCTTC. As protein: CASSAAGTGYNEQFF.

This clonotype has at least ten counts. The chain uses TRBV14 and TRBJ2-6, with no clear D. The CDR3 is 15 residues long. Per germline, CDR1 SGHDN and CDR2 FVKESK. Trimming stripped 4 bases from V and 0 bases from J, with 7 bases between. Here the CDR3 reads CASSRGSSGANVLTF. The CDR3 bases are TGTGCCAGCAGCCGAGGAAGCTCTGGGGCCAACGTCCTGACTTTC.

This clonotype was observed many times. The chain combines TRBV5-1 with TRBJ2-7, with no clear D. The CDR3 runs 12 residues. The germline V and J ends were trimmed by 0 bases and 3 bases, with 4 bases remaining between them. CDR1 is SGHRS, CDR2 YFSETQ, per germline. DNA of the CDR3: TGCGCCAGCAGCTTGGATAACTACGAGCAGTACTTC. As protein: CASSLDNYEQYF. Drawing the rest from reference TRBV5-1 and TRBJ2-7, the complete variable domain is KAGVTQTPRYLIKTRGQQVTLSCSPISGHRSVSWYQQTPGQGLQFLFEYFSETQRNKGNFPGRFSGRQFSNSRSEMNVSTLELGDSALYLCASSLDNYEQYFGPGTRLTVT.

V gene TRBV23-1 combines with J gene TRBJ2-5, with 9 nucleotides matching TRBD1. TRBV23-1 is reported as an ORF; its role is uncertain. V dropped 4 bases and J dropped 5; count of bases not matched to a gene: 14. The CDR3 runs to 17 residues. CDR3: CASSRQSPGQGSETQYF. For the CDR3, the DNA is TGCGCCAGCAGTCGACAAAGCCCGGGACAGGGTTCCGAGACCCAGTACTTC.

Only a few counts were recorded for this clonotype. V and J are TRBV7-9 and TRBJ2-1; no clear D gene. Germline V gene sequence: CDR1 SEHNR, CDR2 FQNEAQ (reference sequence). This CDR3 region has 13 residues. V was shortened by 5 bases and J by 3 bases, with 8 bases between the two germline ends. CDR3 protein: CASSQTSYNEQFF. The CDR3 DNA reads as TGTGCCAGCAGCCAGACAAGCTACAATGAGCAGTTCTTC.